This T cell receptor (beta chain) stems from a study of graft-versus-host responses after intestinal transplantation. In the study overall: Recipients received multivisceral, liver-intestinal, or isolated intestinal transplants. Each recipient received anti-thymocyte globulin induction, then tacrolimus and steroids for about 3 years. General observations from the study: Detected in recipient marrow were GvH clones, some of which were first observed in ileum or blood. Within the allografts of patients who had graft-donor T cell macrochimerism, graft-versus-host to host-versus-graft clonal ratios were high.

About this clone itself: Its specificity is not known.

The V and J ends lost 5 bases and 5 bases, in that order; junction bases with no gene match: 8. The germline CDR1 and CDR2 sequences are MNHEY and SVGAGI. CDR3 length: 15 residues. Some clones are missing from TCRdb's copy, which holds only in-frame ones; the method was immunoSEQ multiplex PCR. The profile shows about 51,000 clones, 89% of them singletons. V gene TRBV6-5 combines with J gene TRBJ1-5, with 8 bases fitting TRBD1. Sequenced here: unstimulated CD4+ T cells sorted from spleen or lymph node cells, sampled before transplant. The source of this sequence is a human donor who was the organ donor for an intestinal transplant. Here the CDR3 DNA reads TGTGCCAGCAGTAGAAGGACAGGGTGGGATCAGCCCCAGCATTTT. Translation: CASSRRTGWDQPQHF.